What follows is one T cell receptor (beta chain) and its context. Antigen unknown. This sample is part of a study of shared clonotypes between healthy human individuals. This CDR3 comprises 14 residues. Germline CDR1 SGHAT, CDR2 FQNNGV. With 2 bases removed from V and 2 bases from J, the gap between germline ends came to 8 bases. Produced via immunoSEQ multiplex PCR; TCRdb's table is partial and in-frame only. The sample records roughly 2.2 million clones, roughly 93% being singletons. Whole-study results and caveats: Larger estimated richness was generally recorded for naive subsets relative to memory subsets. It was expected that sequencing depth would affect clonotype sharing among donors.

The rearrangement uses TRBV11-2 and TRBJ2-3; D gene ambiguous. The sequenced sample was naive CD4+ T cells from PBMCs. The subset: CD45RA+ positively selected. This receptor was taken from a man aged 18 to 30 in good health. Some clones in this sample may be carry-over from other donors' samples. CDR3 sequence (DNA): TGTGCCAGCAGCTTAACGGGCAACACAGATACGCAGTATTTT. This encodes CASSLTGNTDTQYF.